This entry lists 9 T cell receptor beta chains sequenced from one sample in a study of regulatory T cells in long-lasting Graves disease. The sample's time point: newly diagnosed GD, antithyroid drugs for less than 3 months. Researchers made the TCR library from RNA that was extracted from PBMCs. iRepertoire HTBI primers and Arm-PCR of CDR3 regions built TCR beta libraries. TCRdb used MiXCR to reprocess the multiplex PCR reads, holding one entry per CDR3 protein. The sample lists over 200,000 distinct CDR3 sequences; approximately 18% were seen once. In addition, the sample was reused for a study of T cells in Graves' hyperthyroidism and ophthalmopathy.

This sample comprised peripheral blood mononuclear cells (PBMCs), obtained at new diagnosis, from a patient treated with antithyroid drugs. The receptors derive from a woman in her twenties or thirties with Graves disease.

This clonotype appeared a few times. V gene TRBV19 combines with J gene TRBJ1-1, with TRBD1 matching 8 bases. Germline V gene data show CDR1 as LNHDA and CDR2 as SQIVND (reference sequence). V gave up 6 bases and J gave up 4 bases; unmatched junction bases: 4. The CDR3 is 13 residues long. The CDR3 loop reads CASRDRGSTEAFF. The CDR3 coding sequence is TGTGCCAGTAGAGACAGGGGATCCACTGAAGCTTTCTTT.

About this clonotype: A much larger clone differs from this one at a single base, so this may be a read error. The chain combines TRBV20-1 with TRBJ1-1, with D hard to call. Deletions cut 6 bases from V and 1 base from J, with 18 bases between. This CDR3 contains 15 residues. Germline CDR1 reads DFQATT; CDR2 reads SNEGSKA (reference sequence). The CDR3 region is CSARRPRHRNTEAFF. The CDR3 DNA follows: TGCAGTGCAAGACGACCGAGACACCGGAACACTGAAGCTTTCTTT.

Notes on this clonotype: This sequence may be a read error, since a much larger clone differs from it by one base. The chain carries TRBV19 and TRBJ1-2; D call uncertain. Germline CDR1 reads LNHDA; CDR2 reads SQIVND (reference sequence). Trimming took 5 bases from V and 4 from J, leaving 11 bases between them. This CDR3 has 13 residues. CDR3 protein: CASSDESLYGYTF. The CDR3 DNA follows: TGTGCCAGTAGTGACGAGTCCCTCTATGGCTACACCTTC. The full variable domain, with the rest looked up from reference TRBV19 and TRBJ1-2, is DGGITQSPKYLFRKEGQNVTLSCEQNLNHDAMYWYRQDPGQGLRLIYYSQIVNDFQKGDIAEGYSVSREKKESFPLTVTSAQKNPTAFYLCASSDESLYGYTFGSGTRLTVV.

This chain links TRBV7-3 with TRBJ2-3; TRBD1 matches at 11 bases. Unmatched junction bases numbered 8, after V lost 6 bases and J lost 6 bases. CDR1 is SGHTA and CDR2 is FQGTGA in the germline V gene. This CDR3 region has 15 residues. In DNA, the CDR3 is TGTGCCAGCAGGTCCGGACAGGGGGCGGGGGATACGCAGTATTTT. The encoded protein is CASRSGQGAGDTQYF.

This chain uses TRBV5-1 with TRBJ2-3; D gene unclear. CDR1 and CDR2 (germline): SGHRS, YFSETQ. The CDR3 runs to 14 residues. The germline V and J ends were trimmed by 6 bases and 0 bases, with 11 bases remaining between them. CDR3 bases: TGCGCCAGCAAGACCGCGGTGAGCACAGATACGCAGTATTTT. Its translation is CASKTAVSTDTQYF.

This clonotype has ten or more counts. V usage is TRBV2 and J usage is TRBJ2-1, with no clear D. This CDR3 is built from 10 residues. CDR1 is SNHLY, CDR2 FYNNEI, per germline. With 3 bases removed from V and 15 bases from J, the gap between germline ends came to 9 bases. The DNA of the CDR3 is TGTGCCAGCAGTGACTTGGGGTTGTTCTTC. Translation gives CASSDLGLFF.

As regards this clonotype: A much more abundant neighbour one base away suggests this may be a read error. The V call is TRBV12-3 or TRBV12-4, the J call TRBJ2-1, with a possible D match to TRBD1 (6 bases). The J call may be mistaken, given a closer DNA end match to TRBJ2-5. This CDR3 has 13 amino acids. The CDR3 sequence is CAISLYREETQYF. The CDR3 DNA follows: TGTGCCATCAGTTTATACAGGGAAGAGACCCAGTACTTC.

This clonotype has a handful of counts. The genes are TRBV12-3 or TRBV12-4 and TRBJ1-3, with D tentatively TRBD1 (5 bases). The length of the CDR3 is 14 residues. V shed 5 bases and J shed 6 bases, with 14 bases lying between them. The CDR3 loop reads CASSPGTGKNTIYF. CDR3 sequence (DNA): TGTGCCAGCAGTCCCGGGACGGGAAAAAACACCATATATTTT.

This chain connects TRBV12-3 or TRBV12-4 to TRBJ2-3, with TRBD2 identical over 7 bases. Trimming took 3 bases from V and 4 from J; bases not matched to a gene: 16. The CDR3 runs to 18 residues. In DNA form, the CDR3 reads TGTGCCAGCAGTTTCCCGATGAACACCGGGGAGGGCGCAGATACGCAGTATTTT. It translates to CASSFPMNTGEGADTQYF.